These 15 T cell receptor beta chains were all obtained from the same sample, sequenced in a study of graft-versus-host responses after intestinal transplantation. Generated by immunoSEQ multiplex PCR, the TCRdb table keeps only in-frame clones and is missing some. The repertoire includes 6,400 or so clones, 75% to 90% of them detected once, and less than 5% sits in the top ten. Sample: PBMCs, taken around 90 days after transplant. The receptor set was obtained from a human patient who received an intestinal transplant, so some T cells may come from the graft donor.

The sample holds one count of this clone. The CDR3 is CASSLGGSPGETQYF. The DNA of the CDR3 is TGTGCCAGCAGCTTGGGGGGCAGTCCGGGGGAGACCCAGTACTTC. The V gene is TRBV5-8, the J gene TRBJ2-5, with D perhaps matching TRBD1 or TRBD2 (5 bases each). V was cut by 0 bases and J by 5 bases, with 14 bases left in between. Germline-derived CDR1 and CDR2 are SGHTS and YDEGEE. The CDR3 has 15 amino acids. The whole variable domain, remainder taken from reference TRBV5-8 and TRBJ2-5, is EAGVTQSPTHLIKTRGQQATLRCSPISGHTSVYWYQQALGLGLQFLLWYDEGEERNRGNFPPRFSGRQFPNYSSELNVNALELEDSALYLCASSLGGSPGETQYFGPGTRLLVL.

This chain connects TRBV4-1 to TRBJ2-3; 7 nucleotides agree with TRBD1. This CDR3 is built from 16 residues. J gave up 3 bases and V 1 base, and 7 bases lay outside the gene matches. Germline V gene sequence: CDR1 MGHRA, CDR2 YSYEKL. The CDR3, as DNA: TGCGCCAGCAGCCAAGCCGACAGGGCGAGGACAGATACGCAGTATTTT. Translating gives CASSQADRARTDTQYF.

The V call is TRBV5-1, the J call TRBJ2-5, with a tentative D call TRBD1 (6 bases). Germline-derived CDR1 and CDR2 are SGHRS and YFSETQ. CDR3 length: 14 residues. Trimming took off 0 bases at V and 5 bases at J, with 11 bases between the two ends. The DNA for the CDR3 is TGCGCCAGCAGCTTGGAACAGGGTGGGGAGACCCAGTACTTC. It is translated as CASSLEQGGETQYF.

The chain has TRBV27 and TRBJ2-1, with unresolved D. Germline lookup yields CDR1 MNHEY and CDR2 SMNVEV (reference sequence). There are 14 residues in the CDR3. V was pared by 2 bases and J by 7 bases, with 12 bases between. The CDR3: CASSLPGPRNEQFF. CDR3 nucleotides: TGTGCCAGCAGTTTACCGGGCCCAAGGAATGAGCAGTTCTTC.

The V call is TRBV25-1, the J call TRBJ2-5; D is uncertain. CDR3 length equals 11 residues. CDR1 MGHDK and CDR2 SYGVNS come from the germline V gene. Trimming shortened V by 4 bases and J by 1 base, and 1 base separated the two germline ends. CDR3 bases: TGTGCCAGCAGTGTCCAAGAGACCCAGTACTTC. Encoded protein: CASSVQETQYF. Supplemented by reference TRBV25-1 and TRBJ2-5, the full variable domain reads EADIYQTPRYLVIGTGKKITLECSQTMGHDKMYWYQQDPGMELHLIHYSYGVNSTEKGDLSSESTVSRIRTEHFPLTLESARPSHTSQYLCASSVQETQYFGPGTRLLVL.

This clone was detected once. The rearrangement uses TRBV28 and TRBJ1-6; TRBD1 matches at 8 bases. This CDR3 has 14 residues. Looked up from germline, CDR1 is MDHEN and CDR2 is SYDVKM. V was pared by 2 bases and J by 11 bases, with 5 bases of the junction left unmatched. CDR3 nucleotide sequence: TGTGCCAGCAGTTTAACGGACAGGGTAGCACCCCTCCACTTT. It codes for CASSLTDRVAPLHF.

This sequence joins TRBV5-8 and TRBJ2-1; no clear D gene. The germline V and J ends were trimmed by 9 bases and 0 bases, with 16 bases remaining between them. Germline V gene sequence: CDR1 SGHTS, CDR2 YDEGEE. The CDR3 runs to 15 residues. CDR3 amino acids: CATLPPPSSYNEQFF. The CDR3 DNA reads TGTGCCACCCTTCCCCCGCCCAGCTCCTACAATGAGCAGTTCTTC.

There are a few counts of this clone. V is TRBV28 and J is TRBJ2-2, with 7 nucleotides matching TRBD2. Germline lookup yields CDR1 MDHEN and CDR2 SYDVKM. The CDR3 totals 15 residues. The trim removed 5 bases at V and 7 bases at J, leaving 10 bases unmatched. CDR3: CASSRARWGGGELFF. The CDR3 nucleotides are TGTGCCAGCAGTCGGGCCCGCTGGGGGGGCGGGGAGCTGTTTTTT.

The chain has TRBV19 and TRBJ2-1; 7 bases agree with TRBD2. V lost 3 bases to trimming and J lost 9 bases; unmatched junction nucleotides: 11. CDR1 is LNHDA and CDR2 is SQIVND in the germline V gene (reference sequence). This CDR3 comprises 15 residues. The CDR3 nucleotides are TGTGCCAGTAGTATTAAAGGACTCGGCGGGGGTGAGCAGTTCTTC. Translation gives CASSIKGLGGGEQFF.

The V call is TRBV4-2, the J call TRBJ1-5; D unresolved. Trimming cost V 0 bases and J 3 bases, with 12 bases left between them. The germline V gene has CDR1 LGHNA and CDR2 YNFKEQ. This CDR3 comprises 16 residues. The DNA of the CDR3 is TGTGCCAGCAGCCAAGAGGCCGCGGGGTCCAATCAGCCCCAGCATTTT. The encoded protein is CASSQEAAGSNQPQHF.

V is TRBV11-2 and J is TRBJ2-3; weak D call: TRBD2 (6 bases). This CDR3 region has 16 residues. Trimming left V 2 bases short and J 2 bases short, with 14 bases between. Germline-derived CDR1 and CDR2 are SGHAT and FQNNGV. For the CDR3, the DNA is TGTGCCAGCAGCTTATTAGGGCGGGGCGCCACAGATACGCAGTATTTT. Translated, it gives CASSLLGRGATDTQYF.

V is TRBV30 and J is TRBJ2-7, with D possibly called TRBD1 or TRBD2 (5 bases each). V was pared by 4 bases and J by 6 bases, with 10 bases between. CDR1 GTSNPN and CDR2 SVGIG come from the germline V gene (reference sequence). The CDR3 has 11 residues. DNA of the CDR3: TGTGCCTGGACTATCGGGACCGAGCAGTACTTC. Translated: CAWTIGTEQYF.

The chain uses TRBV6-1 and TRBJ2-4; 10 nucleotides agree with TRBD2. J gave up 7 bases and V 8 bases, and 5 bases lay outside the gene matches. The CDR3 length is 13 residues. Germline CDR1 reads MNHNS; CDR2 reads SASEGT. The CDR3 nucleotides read TGTGCCAGCCAGCGGGGGGGGCTTAACATTCAGTACTTC. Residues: CASQRGGLNIQYF.

CDR3 bases: TGCGCCAGCAGCCCCGGGCCGGGCGGCAATCAGCCCCAGCATTTT. Protein product: CASSPGPGGNQPQHF. J is TRBJ1-5 and V is TRBV5-1, with D unclear. The germline V and J ends were trimmed by 4 bases and 2 bases, with 13 bases remaining between them. The CDR3 sequence is 15 residues long. Per germline, CDR1 SGHRS and CDR2 YFSETQ. The full variable domain, completed using reference TRBV5-1 and TRBJ1-5, is KAGVTQTPRYLIKTRGQQVTLSCSPISGHRSVSWYQQTPGQGLQFLFEYFSETQRNKGNFPGRFSGRQFSNSRSEMNVSTLELGDSALYLCASSPGPGGNQPQHFGDGTRLSIL.

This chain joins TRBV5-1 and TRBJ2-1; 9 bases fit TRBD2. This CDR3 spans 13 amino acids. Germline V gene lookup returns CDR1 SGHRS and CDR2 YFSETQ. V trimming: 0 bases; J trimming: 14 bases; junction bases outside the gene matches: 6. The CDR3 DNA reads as TGCGCCAGCAGCTTGGAACTAGCGGGTCAGGAGTTCTTC. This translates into CASSLELAGQEFF.